These T cell receptor beta chains were read from a single sample in a study of blood T cell dynamics during melanoma immunotherapy. The repertoire was sequenced with immunoSEQ multiplex PCR; TCRdb's copy has only in-frame clones and lacks some. Here the sample spans approximately 9,700 clones, about 85% being singletons. The source material was blood, sampled from a patient treated with checkpoint blockade. These receptors came from a human donor with melanoma. Both conserved end residues are part of each CDR3. D genes are given only for firm matches. For some rows the clone size is stated as once, few or many, or as a class when expanded; others skip it.

j_call | v_call | clone_size | d_call | cdr3_nt | cdr3_aa
TRBJ2-2 | TRBV11-3 | once | - | TGTGCCAGCAGCTCGGGGGCGGGACTGACCACCGGGGAGCTGTTTTTT | CASSSGAGLTTGELFF
TRBJ2-7 | TRBV18 | - | - | TGTGCCAGCTCACCTGGCGGGGAGGACGAGCAGTACTTC | CASSPGGEDEQYF
TRBJ1-1 | TRBV5-6 | - | TRBD1 | TGTGCCAGCAGCTCCCACAGGGCCGGGACAGGGCGGAGAGCTTTCTTT | CASSSHRAGTGRRAFF
TRBJ1-1 | TRBV5-1 | - | - | TGCGCCAGCAGCATCCAGCCGGGTCTCACTGAAGCTTTCTTT | CASSIQPGLTEAFF
TRBJ1-5 | TRBV5-1 | - | - | TGCGCCAGCAGCCCGACGTCCGGGGGGCCCAATCAGCCCCAGCATTTT | CASSPTSGGPNQPQHF
TRBJ2-4 | TRBV6-9 | few | TRBD1 | TGTGCCAGCAGTTATACCCTCGGACGGGACAGTAAAAACATTCAGTACTTC | CASSYTLGRDSKNIQYF
TRBJ2-6 | TRBV18 | - | - | TGTGCCAGCTCACCACCGGATTTGGCGTTTGCTGGGGCCAACGTCCTGACTTTC | CASSPPDLAFAGANVLTF
TRBJ1-5 | TRBV9 | - | - | TGTGCCAGCAGCCCCGGGGATCTTAGCAATCAGCCCCAGCATTTT | CASSPGDLSNQPQHF
TRBJ1-4 | TRBV27 | - | TRBD1 | TGTGCCAGCAGTCCAACTGACAGGGGTCTACTTAAGTACCGAAAAGGGCTGTTTTTT | CASSPTDRGLLKYRKGLFF
TRBJ1-4 | TRBV18 | - | - | TGTGCCAGCTCACCCGCACAGGGCTCTAACGAAAAACTGTTTTTT | CASSPAQGSNEKLFF
TRBJ1-4 | TRBV19 | - | TRBD1 | TGTGCCAGTAGCCCACAGGGGAGGGATGAAAAACTGTTTTTT | CASSPQGRDEKLFF
TRBJ1-2 | TRBV6-5 | once | TRBD1 | TGTGCCAGCAGAGCCACAGGGGGCTCTAACTATGGCTACACCTTC | CASRATGGSNYGYTF
TRBJ2-2 | TRBV5-6 | once | - | TGTGCCAGCAGCTTGGTATGGCGATCCACCGGGGAGCTGTTTTTT | CASSLVWRSTGELFF
TRBJ1-5 | TRBV5-1 | - | TRBD1 | TGCGCCAGCAGCACCCTACAGGGGGCGCTTTTTTTGAGTATTGGTAATCAGCCCCAGCATTTT | CASSTLQGALFLSIGNQPQHF
TRBJ1-5 | TRBV10-2 | - | - | TGCGCCAGCAGTCGCCAGGGTTCTGGCAATCAGCCCCAGCATTTT | CASSRQGSGNQPQHF
TRBJ2-3 | TRBV6-5 | - | - | TGTGCCAGCAGTTACTCGAATTTCCCCCGTCCAGATACGCAGTATTTT | CASSYSNFPRPDTQYF
TRBJ2-1 | TRBV12-5 | - | TRBD2 | TGTGCTAGTGGTTTGGCCCTTATACCGGGACTAGCGGGTGATACCTACAATGAGCAGTTCTTC | CASGLALIPGLAGDTYNEQFF
TRBJ1-1 | TRBV14 | - | - | TGTGCCAGCAGTGCAGGTCGGAACACTGAAGCTTTCTTT | CASSAGRNTEAFF
TRBJ2-3 | TRBV2 | - | - | TGTGCCAGCAGTGAATATCATACGCAGTATTTT | CASSEYHTQYF
TRBJ2-1 | TRBV27 | - | - | TGTGCCAGCAGTTTGGGAAGCGTCGTCAATGAGCAGTTCTTC | CASSLGSVVNEQFF
TRBJ1-1 | TRBV5-4 | once | - | TGTGCCAGCAGCTCCCTCGAGGCAGGGGATACTGAAGCTTTCTTT | CASSSLEAGDTEAFF